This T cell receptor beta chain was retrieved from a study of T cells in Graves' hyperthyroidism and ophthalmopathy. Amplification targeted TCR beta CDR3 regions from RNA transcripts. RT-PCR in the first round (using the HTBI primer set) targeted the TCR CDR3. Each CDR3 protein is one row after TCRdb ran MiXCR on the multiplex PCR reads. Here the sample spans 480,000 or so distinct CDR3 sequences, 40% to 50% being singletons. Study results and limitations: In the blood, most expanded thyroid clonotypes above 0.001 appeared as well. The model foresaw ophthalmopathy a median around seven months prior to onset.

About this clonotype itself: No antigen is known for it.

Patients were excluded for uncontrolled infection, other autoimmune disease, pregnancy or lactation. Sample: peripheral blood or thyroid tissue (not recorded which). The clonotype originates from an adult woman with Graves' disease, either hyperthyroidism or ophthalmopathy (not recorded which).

The CDR3 protein is CASSFPKGEGAQYF. The CDR3 DNA reads as TGTGCCAGCAGCTTCCCAAAGGGGGAAGGGGCCCAGTACTTC. The chain has TRBV7-2 and TRBJ2-5; D is possibly TRBD1 (6 bases). Germline V gene lookup returns CDR1 SGHTA and CDR2 FQGNSA. Trimming cost V 3 bases and J 9 bases, with 17 bases left between them. CDR3 size: 14 residues. Combining the CDR3 with reference TRBV7-2 and TRBJ2-5 gives the whole variable domain GAGVSQSPSNKVTEKGKDVELRCDPISGHTALYWYRQSLGQGLEFLIYFQGNSAPDKSGLPSDRFSAERTGGSVSTLTIQRTQQEDSAVYLCASSFPKGEGAQYFGPGTRLLVL.